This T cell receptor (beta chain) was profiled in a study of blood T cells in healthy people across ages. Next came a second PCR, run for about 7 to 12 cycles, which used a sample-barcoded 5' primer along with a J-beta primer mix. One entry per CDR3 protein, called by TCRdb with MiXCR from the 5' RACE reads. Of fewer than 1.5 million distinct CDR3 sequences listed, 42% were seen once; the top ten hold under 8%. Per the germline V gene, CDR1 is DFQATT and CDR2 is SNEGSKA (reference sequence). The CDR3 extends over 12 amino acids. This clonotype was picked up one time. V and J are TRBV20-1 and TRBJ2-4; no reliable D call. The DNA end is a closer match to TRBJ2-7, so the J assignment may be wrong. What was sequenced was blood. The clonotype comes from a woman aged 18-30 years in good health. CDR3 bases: TGCAGTGCTAGACATAATTACTACGAGCAGTACTTC. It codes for CSARHNYYEQYF.